These 5 T cell receptor beta chains were all obtained from the same sample, sequenced in a study of T-cell memory formation after mild COVID-19. MiXCR, applied by TCRdb to the 5' RACE reads, yields one record per CDR3 protein. Here the sample spans under 250,000 distinct CDR3 sequences, roughly a tenth being singletons. Sample: PBMCs or a T cell subset sorted from them (not recorded which). The receptors here all came from a young man who had mild COVID-19 (a few samples of this study predate the infection). Cell type and time point are not known.

This clonotype showed up just a few times. The CDR3 sequence is CASSGTGQNTIYF. The CDR3 nucleotides are TGTGCCAGCAGCGGGACAGGTCAAAACACCATATATTTT. J is TRBJ1-3 and V is TRBV6-5, with TRBD1 matching over 8 bases. Germline V gene lookup returns CDR1 MNHEY and CDR2 SVGAGI. The CDR3 is 13 amino acids. V lost 6 bases to trimming and J lost 6 bases; unmatched junction nucleotides: 4.

The chain is built from TRBV12-3 or TRBV12-4 and TRBJ2-3; 13 bases are shared with TRBD2. The CDR3 loop spans 16 amino acids. The V and J ends lost 5 bases and 6 bases, in that order; junction bases with no gene match: 8. The CDR3 DNA reads TGTGCCAGCAGTGGGGGACTAGCGGGGCCCCGGGATACGCAGTATTTT. Translated: CASSGGLAGPRDTQYF.

The V and J genes are TRBV18 and TRBJ2-3; TRBD2 matches 8 bases. CDR3 length equals 17 residues. V gave up 6 bases and J gave up 0 bases; unmatched junction bases: 11. CDR1 and CDR2 (germline): KGHSH, LQKENI. The CDR3 protein is CASSRLPGGISTDTQYF. The CDR3 region has the DNA TGTGCCAGCTCCCGGCTTCCGGGGGGGATTAGCACAGATACGCAGTATTTT.

This clonotype was observed a few times. This rearrangement joins TRBV4-2 to TRBJ2-7; tentative D call: TRBD2 (6 bases). The CDR3 covers 13 residues. CDR1 is LGHNA and CDR2 is YNFKEQ in the germline V gene. Trimming left V 0 bases short and J 12 bases short, with 15 bases between. Here the CDR3 reads CASSQEKGRRGYF. The CDR3 DNA follows: TGTGCCAGCAGCCAAGAGAAGGGACGGAGGGGGTACTTC.

V is TRBV7-2 and J is TRBJ1-1; tentatively, D is TRBD1 (6 bases). V was trimmed by 4 bases and J by 0 bases, leaving 9 bases between them. Looked up from germline, CDR1 is SGHTA and CDR2 is FQGNSA. The CDR3 is made up of 14 amino acids. CDR3 in amino acids: CASSYGQMNTEAFF. Here the CDR3 DNA reads TGTGCCAGCAGCTATGGACAGATGAACACTGAAGCTTTCTTT.